The rows below give T cell receptor beta chains drawn from one sample of a study of Graves' ophthalmopathy and Graves' hyperthyroidism. TCRdb independently ran MiXCR on the multiplex PCR reads; one entry per CDR3 protein. The table lists hundreds of thousands of distinct CDR3 sequences, 20% to 25% of them singletons. The sample taken for sequencing was peripheral blood. The receptor source for this set is a woman aged 18 to 35 with stable Graves' hyperthyroidism. Some clones in this sample may be carry-over from other donors' samples. Each CDR3 is given with its conserved first and last residue. The D gene is left open where the match is weak. Part of the rows lack a size; the others show once, few, many or a class for expanded clones.

v_gene: TRBV27; d_gene: TRBD1; j_gene: TRBJ1-6; abundance: many; CDR3nt: TGTGCCAGCAGTTCGACAGGGGGCTATAATTCACCCCTCCACTTT; CDR3aa: CASSSTGGYNSPLHF
v_gene: TRBV11-2; d_gene: .; j_gene: TRBJ1-2; abundance: .; CDR3nt: TGTGCCAGCAGCTCTGTAAAGAGGTCGGGGGCCTATGGCTACACCTTC; CDR3aa: CASSSVKRSGAYGYTF
v_gene: TRBV3-1; d_gene: .; j_gene: TRBJ2-5; abundance: many; CDR3nt: TGTGCCAGCCGACAGGCGGGAGAGACCCAGTACTTC; CDR3aa: CASRQAGETQYF
v_gene: TRBV29-1; d_gene: .; j_gene: TRBJ1-1; abundance: .; CDR3nt: TGCAGCGTTGGGGGGACAATGGGGACTGAAGCTTTCTTT; CDR3aa: CSVGGTMGTEAFF
v_gene: TRBV24-1; d_gene: .; j_gene: TRBJ2-5; abundance: .; CDR3nt: TGTGCCACCAGTGATTTTGCGGGCAGGGTGGAGACCCAGTACTTC; CDR3aa: CATSDFAGRVETQYF
v_gene: TRBV12-3/TRBV12-4; d_gene: TRBD2; j_gene: TRBJ2-5; abundance: .; CDR3nt: TGTGCCAGCAGTTTAGAAGTGGGGGGGAGGGAGACCCAGTACTTC; CDR3aa: CASSLEVGGRETQYF
v_gene: TRBV20-1; d_gene: .; j_gene: TRBJ2-5; abundance: many; CDR3nt: TGCAGTGCTGAGGTGGGGAACCAAGAGACCCAGTACTTC; CDR3aa: CSAEVGNQETQYF
v_gene: TRBV19; d_gene: .; j_gene: TRBJ1-5; abundance: many; CDR3nt: TGTGCCAGTAGTAGCGCGGTGGGCCAGCCCCAGCATTTT; CDR3aa: CASSSAVGQPQHF
v_gene: TRBV28; d_gene: .; j_gene: TRBJ1-2; abundance: .; CDR3nt: TGTGCCAGCAGCTCATTCACCAGAGCTAACTATGGCTACACCTTC; CDR3aa: CASSSFTRANYGYTF
v_gene: TRBV5-1; d_gene: .; j_gene: TRBJ2-2; abundance: many; CDR3nt: TGCGCCAGCAGCTTTGGGGGGCGAGACACCGGGGAGCTGTTTTTT; CDR3aa: CASSFGGRDTGELFF
v_gene: TRBV2; d_gene: .; j_gene: TRBJ1-5; abundance: .; CDR3nt: TGTGCCAGTGTGGGGGACCGTCATCAGCCCCAGCATTTT; CDR3aa: CASVGDRHQPQHF
v_gene: TRBV5-1; d_gene: .; j_gene: TRBJ2-7; abundance: many; CDR3nt: TGCGCCAGCAGCTTGACAGCCTACGAGCAGTACTTC; CDR3aa: CASSLTAYEQYF
v_gene: TRBV7-6; d_gene: TRBD1; j_gene: TRBJ2-2; abundance: .; CDR3nt: TGTGCCAGCAGCTATCCCCCGGGACAGGTCCCCGAAATGAACACCGGGGAGCTGTTTTTT; CDR3aa: CASSYPPGQVPEMNTGELFF
v_gene: TRBV28; d_gene: .; j_gene: TRBJ1-2; abundance: many; CDR3nt: TGTGCCAGCAGGGCTGAGATCTATGGCTACACCTTC; CDR3aa: CASRAEIYGYTF
v_gene: TRBV12-3/TRBV12-4; d_gene: .; j_gene: TRBJ2-2; abundance: many; CDR3nt: TGTGCCAGCACCTACGAGCCCGGGGAGCTGTTTTTT; CDR3aa: CASTYEPGELFF
v_gene: TRBV10-3; d_gene: TRBD1; j_gene: TRBJ2-7; abundance: few; CDR3nt: TGTGCCATCAGTAGAACCCGGGACAGAAGCTCCTACGAGCAGTACTTC; CDR3aa: CAISRTRDRSSYEQYF
v_gene: TRBV12-3/TRBV12-4; d_gene: .; j_gene: TRBJ1-1; abundance: .; CDR3nt: TGTGCCAGCAGTTTAGTGGGGGCGCGAGGCACTGAAGCTTTCTTT; CDR3aa: CASSLVGARGTEAFF
v_gene: TRBV6-1; d_gene: .; j_gene: TRBJ1-1; abundance: .; CDR3nt: TGTGCCACCCTCCTCGGGCAGGCGAACACTGAAGCTTTCTTT; CDR3aa: CATLLGQANTEAFF
v_gene: TRBV7-9; d_gene: TRBD2; j_gene: TRBJ2-7; abundance: many; CDR3nt: TGTGCCACCATGGCGGGGGGGCCCTACGAGCAGTACTTC; CDR3aa: CATMAGGPYEQYF
v_gene: TRBV7-3; d_gene: TRBD2; j_gene: TRBJ2-5; abundance: many; CDR3nt: TGTGCCAGCAGCCCCGGGGGGGCTCGGGAGACCCAGTACTTC; CDR3aa: CASSPGGARETQYF
v_gene: TRBV12-3/TRBV12-4; d_gene: .; j_gene: TRBJ1-1; abundance: few; CDR3nt: TGTGCCAGCAGTTCACAGGGTGGAGGGACTGAAGCTTTCTTT; CDR3aa: CASSSQGGGTEAFF
v_gene: TRBV7-6; d_gene: .; j_gene: TRBJ1-3; abundance: many; CDR3nt: TGTGCCAGCAGCTTTGGGGGTTCCTCTGGAAACACCATATATTTT; CDR3aa: CASSFGGSSGNTIYF
v_gene: TRBV5-1; d_gene: TRBD1; j_gene: TRBJ2-7; abundance: many; CDR3nt: TGCGCCAGCAGCTTGGATCTCCCCGGGACAGGGGACGAGCAGTACTTC; CDR3aa: CASSLDLPGTGDEQYF
v_gene: TRBV12-5; d_gene: .; j_gene: TRBJ1-2; abundance: many; CDR3nt: TGTGCTAGTGGTCCGCCGGGTGGCCTTACGTCGTATGGCTACACCTTC; CDR3aa: CASGPPGGLTSYGYTF
v_gene: TRBV12-3/TRBV12-4; d_gene: .; j_gene: TRBJ1-5; abundance: .; CDR3nt: TGTGCCAGCAGCAATGGCCCGACTCAGCCCCAGCATTTT; CDR3aa: CASSNGPTQPQHF
v_gene: TRBV5-1; d_gene: .; j_gene: TRBJ2-5; abundance: many; CDR3nt: TGCGCCAGCGGGAACTACCGGGAAGAGACCCAGTACTTC; CDR3aa: CASGNYREETQYF
v_gene: TRBV5-6; d_gene: TRBD2; j_gene: TRBJ2-7; abundance: .; CDR3nt: TGTGCCAGCAGCTCCGGACTAGCGGGAGGGCTATACGAGCAGTACTTC; CDR3aa: CASSSGLAGGLYEQYF
v_gene: TRBV11-2; d_gene: TRBD1; j_gene: TRBJ2-5; abundance: many; CDR3nt: TGTGCCAGCAGCCAGGGGGCTGGCCAAGAGACCCAGTACTTC; CDR3aa: CASSQGAGQETQYF